The present entry profiles one T cell receptor beta chain with its context. The target antigen is unknown. The sample originates from a study of cytomegalovirus exposure and HLA in healthy donors. Study context: About 80 million unique TCRs from HLA-typed donors were held in an early data release. Study-level results: A later analysis found most CMV-associated TCR beta chains apparently HLA-restricted. Accurate predictions that matched the HLA-A and HLA-B alleles of most subjects were reportedly made from TCR beta sequences.

CDR1 and CDR2 from the germline V gene are SGDLS and YYNGEE. The CDR3 runs 14 residues. V shed 4 bases and J shed 3 bases, with 14 bases lying between them. PCR used 60 Vbeta primers and 13 Jbeta primers. Libraries were prepared by immunoSEQ multiplex PCR; TCRdb keeps only in-frame clonotypes and omits some of them. The table shows about 170,000 clones, with over 75% occurring only once. V and J are TRBV9 and TRBJ2-7; the D is unclear. The material sequenced was PBMCs. The sequence was collected from a female donor in good health and CMV-seronegative. CDR3 in amino acids: CASSPGQDHYEQYF. Here the CDR3 DNA reads TGTGCCAGCAGCCCAGGCCAAGACCACTACGAGCAGTACTTC.